This T cell receptor (beta chain) was retrieved from a study of blood T cell repertoires in COVID-19. Overall study context: The study drew acute and convalescent COVID-19 samples from the United States, Italy and Spain. T cells, B-cell-depleted T cells, or PBMCs supplied cDNA or gDNA.

The trim removed 6 bases at V and 3 bases at J, leaving 4 bases unmatched. There are 15 residues in the CDR3. The germline CDR1 and CDR2 sequences are SNHLY and FYNNEI. In the study's own analysis: Amplification of reference gene primers provided the estimated nucleated cell counts. Some clones are missing from TCRdb's copy, which holds only in-frame ones; the method was immunoSEQ multiplex PCR. D and trimming come from the DNA, and the V and J calls and clone size come from that table. The data contain some 230,000 clones, approximately 84% of them singletons. Material: peripheral blood. This TCR came from a man in his forties or fifties with acute or convalescent COVID-19. V and J are TRBV2 and TRBJ2-3, with TRBD2 matching 12 bases. CDR3: CASRLAGGPTDTQYF. For the CDR3, the DNA is TGTGCCAGCAGGCTAGCGGGGGGGCCTACAGATACGCAGTATTTT.